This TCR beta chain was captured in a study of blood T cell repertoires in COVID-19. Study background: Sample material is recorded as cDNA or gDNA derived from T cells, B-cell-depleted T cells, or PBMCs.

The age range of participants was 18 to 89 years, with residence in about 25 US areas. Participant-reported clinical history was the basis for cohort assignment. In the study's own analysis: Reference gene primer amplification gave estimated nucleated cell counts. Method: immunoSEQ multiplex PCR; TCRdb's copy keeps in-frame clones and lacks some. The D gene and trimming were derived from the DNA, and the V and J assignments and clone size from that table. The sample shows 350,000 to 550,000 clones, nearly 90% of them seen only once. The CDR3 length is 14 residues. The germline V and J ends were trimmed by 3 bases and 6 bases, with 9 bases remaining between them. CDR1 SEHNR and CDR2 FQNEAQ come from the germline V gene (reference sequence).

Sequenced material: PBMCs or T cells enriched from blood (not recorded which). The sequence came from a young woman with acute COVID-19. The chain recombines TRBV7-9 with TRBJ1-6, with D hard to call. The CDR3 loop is CASSFGQINSPLHF. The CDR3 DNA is TGTGCCAGCAGCTTTGGTCAGATTAATTCACCCCTCCACTTT.